The 3 T cell receptor beta chains below were found in one sample sequenced in a study of neurological immune-mediated disorders. In TCRdb, the 5' RACE reads were re-called with MiXCR into one record per CDR3 protein. The top ten hold 7.9% of the sample, which has roughly 80,000 distinct CDR3 sequences, 5% to 6% seen once. Time point in this sample: longitudinal time-point 2. Sequencing was performed on PBMCs. The receptors were sampled from a woman aged 55-70 years with multiple sclerosis.

This clonotype was seen at least ten times. The genes are TRBV20-1 and TRBJ2-7; possibly TRBD1 for D (5 bases). Trimming stripped 0 bases from V and 7 bases from J, with 19 bases between. The CDR3 has 15 residues. The V gene's germline CDR1 is DFQATT and CDR2 SNEGSKA (reference sequence). As DNA, the CDR3 is TGCAGTGCTAGAGAAGGGCAGGGCTCCAGGCGGGAGCAGTACTTC. It translates to CSAREGQGSRREQYF.

This clonotype was picked up many times. The rearrangement uses TRBV10-2 and TRBJ1-2, with D uncertain. Trimming cost V 11 bases and J 4 bases, with 14 bases left between them. The germline gives CDR1 WSHSY, CDR2 SAAADI. The CDR3 consists of 12 residues. CDR3 loop: CAGAGGPYGYTF. CDR3 DNA sequence: TGCGCCGGCGCCGGTGGTCCCTATGGCTACACCTTC.

This clonotype was seen many times. This rearrangement joins TRBV20-1 to TRBJ2-5; 9 bases line up with TRBD2. Germline CDR1 DFQATT, CDR2 SNEGSKA (reference sequence). The CDR3 is 15 amino acids. Unmatched junction bases numbered 13, after V lost 6 bases and J lost 5 bases. CDR3 amino acids: CSAPIAGGLPETQYF. CDR3 nucleotide sequence: TGCAGTGCGCCTATCGCGGGGGGGCTTCCGGAGACCCAGTACTTC.